The entry that follows covers one TCR beta chain sequence. Its target is not known. This sample is part of a study of cytomegalovirus exposure and HLA in healthy donors. Study results and caveats: It was confirmed in vitro that a few of the CMV-associated chains were specific for CMV antigens.

CDR1 and CDR2 (germline): MDHEN, SYDVKM. The V and J ends lost 1 base and 1 base respectively, with 14 bases between them. The CDR3 covers 16 residues. The validation cohort, a group of 120 subjects, included the donors and was separate from the roughly 620-subject first cohort. Method: immunoSEQ multiplex PCR; TCRdb's copy keeps in-frame clones and lacks some. The sample contains about 180,000 clones, roughly nine tenths of which appear only once. This receptor was identified in a man younger than 35 in good health and CMV-seropositive. The chain carries TRBV28 and TRBJ2-7; D may be TRBD1 (7 bases). The sequencing sample was made of PBMCs. The CDR3 spells CASSLYPGGKSYEQYF. The CDR3 bases are TGTGCCAGCAGTTTATATCCAGGGGGGAAATCCTACGAGCAGTACTTC. The complete variable domain, with remaining parts taken from reference TRBV28 and TRBJ2-7, reads DVKVTQSSRYLVKRTGEKVFLECVQDMDHENMFWYRQDPGLGLRLIYFSYDVKMKEKGDIPEGYSVSREKKERFSLILESASTNQTSMYLCASSLYPGGKSYEQYFGPGTRLTVT.